Presented here are 10 T cell receptor beta chains from one specimen sequenced in a study of blood T cell repertoires in COVID-19. Profiling relied on immunoSEQ multiplex PCR, and the TCRdb table lists in-frame clones only, not all of them. The sample lists some 270,000 clones; more than 85% were seen once. Material for sequencing was peripheral blood. These receptors were collected from a man aged 25 to 40 with acute or convalescent COVID-19.

The rearrangement links TRBV6-1 to TRBJ2-7; 9 bases map to TRBD1. With V trimmed by 0 bases and J by 3 bases, 6 bases remained unmatched. CDR1 and CDR2 (germline): MNHNS, SASEGT. This CDR3 is 16 amino acids long. The CDR3 loop is CASSEALGQGIYEQYF. Written as DNA, the CDR3 is TGTGCCAGCAGTGAAGCGCTTGGACAGGGGATCTACGAGCAGTACTTC.

This clone was seen just once. The rearrangement uses TRBV2 and TRBJ2-3; TRBD2 agrees at 7 bases. CDR1 is SNHLY, CDR2 FYNNEI, per germline. V lost 7 bases and J lost 6; bases outside the gene matches: 10. The CDR3 extends over 14 amino acids. In nucleotides, the CDR3 is TGTGCCAGCATCAAGGGAGGGGCGGGGGATACGCAGTATTTT. This translates into CASIKGGAGDTQYF.

This chain connects TRBV9 to TRBJ1-5, with D perhaps matching TRBD1 (6 bases). Germline CDR1 SGDLS, CDR2 YYNGEE. Trimming stripped 4 bases from V and 7 bases from J, with 18 bases between. CDR3 size: 15 residues. This CDR3 is CASSHGTGLNQPQHF. The CDR3 DNA is TGTGCCAGCAGCCATGGCACAGGGCTCAACCAGCCCCAGCATTTT.

This rearrangement joins TRBV3-1 (or the pseudogene TRBV3-2) to TRBJ1-2, with 7 nucleotides matching TRBD1. CDR3 length: 15 amino acids. Germline V gene lookup returns CDR1 LGHDT and CDR2 YNNKEL (reference sequence). V dropped 1 base and J dropped 4; count of bases not matched to a gene: 6. The CDR3 loop is CASSQADRVSYGYTF. The CDR3 DNA reads as TGTGCCAGCAGCCAAGCTGACAGGGTTTCCTATGGCTACACCTTC.

V is TRBV5-4 and J is TRBJ2-5, with 8 bases fitting TRBD1. J lost 2 bases, V lost 5 bases, and 11 bases had no gene match. CDR1 and CDR2 from the germline V gene are SGHNT and YYREEE (reference sequence). This CDR3 contains 16 residues. The CDR3 region has the DNA TGTGCCAGCAGTTTTCCCCGGACAGGGCCTCAAGAGACCCAGTACTTC. This gives the protein CASSFPRTGPQETQYF.

This clone was observed a handful of times. This chain joins TRBV6-5 and TRBJ2-7, with D perhaps TRBD2 (5 bases). The germline V gene has CDR1 MNHEY and CDR2 SVGAGI. This CDR3 spans 13 amino acids. V gave up 4 bases and J gave up 3 bases, with 10 bases separating them. CDR3 residues: CASSLSGGYEQYF. In DNA, the CDR3 is TGTGCCAGCAGTTTAAGTGGAGGCTACGAGCAGTACTTC.

The gene calls are TRBV2 and TRBJ2-7, with TRBD1 identical over 9 bases. Germline-derived CDR1 and CDR2 are SNHLY and FYNNEI. The CDR3 is made up of 15 amino acids. The junction had 9 bases not matched to a gene; V was cut back by 6 bases and J by 3 bases. The CDR3 loop is CASSLQGARYYEQYF. The CDR3 DNA reads as TGTGCCAGCAGCCTACAGGGGGCACGGTACTACGAGCAGTACTTC.

The CDR3 spells CASSLGRGTAYNSPLHF. The CDR3, as DNA: TGTGCCAGCAGCTTGGGGAGGGGCACAGCCTATAATTCACCCCTCCACTTT. The chain carries TRBV14 and TRBJ1-6; D is perhaps TRBD1 (5 bases). Germline lookup yields CDR1 SGHDN and CDR2 FVKESK. V lost 5 bases, J lost 2 bases, and 16 bases lay in between. The CDR3 loop spans 17 amino acids.

The V and J genes are TRBV19 and TRBJ1-5, with a tentative D call TRBD1 (5 bases). This CDR3 spans 13 amino acids. Trimming removed 10 bases at V and 3 bases at J, with 13 bases between. The germline gives CDR1 LNHDA, CDR2 SQIVND (reference sequence). This CDR3 reads CATGTYDNQPQHF. CDR3 nucleotide sequence: TGTGCCACCGGGACTTACGACAATCAGCCCCAGCATTTT. The full variable domain, rest sourced from reference TRBV19 and TRBJ1-5, is DGGITQSPKYLFRKEGQNVTLSCEQNLNHDAMYWYRQDPGQGLRLIYYSQIVNDFQKGDIAEGYSVSREKKESFPLTVTSAQKNPTAFYLCATGTYDNQPQHFGDGTRLSIL.

The chain links TRBV5-1 to TRBJ1-2; D not certain. Germline V gene lookup returns CDR1 SGHRS and CDR2 YFSETQ. The V and J ends lost 0 bases and 4 bases respectively, with 13 bases between them. The CDR3 contains 15 residues. The CDR3 DNA reads as TGCGCCAGCAGCTTGGCAAGGGATCGGGGCTATGGCTACACCTTC. It codes for CASSLARDRGYGYTF.